These 7 T cell receptor beta chains were all obtained from the same sample, sequenced in a study of somatic mutations in cytotoxic T cells in rheumatoid arthritis. Profiling relied on immunoSEQ multiplex PCR, and the TCRdb table lists in-frame clones only, not all of them. The repertoire holds about 12,000 clones, with 65% to 75% as singletons. Sequencing was done on a sample of CD8+ T cells sorted from blood. These receptor sequences come from a man in his 70s in good health.

The chain recombines TRBV2 with TRBJ2-7, with D perhaps TRBD1 (6 bases). Germline CDR1 and CDR2: SNHLY and FYNNEI. CDR3 size: 13 residues. The CDR3 bases are TGTGCAAAGACGGGACACCTATCCTACGAGCAGTACTTC. This codes for CAKTGHLSYEQYF.

The chain is built from TRBV27 and TRBJ2-3; 8 positions match TRBD2. The CDR3 consists of 15 residues. J lost 1 base, V lost 5 bases, and 5 bases had no gene match. From germline, CDR1 is MNHEY and CDR2 SMNVEV (reference sequence). CDR3 amino acids: CASSEREGGTDTQYF. For the CDR3, the DNA is TGTGCCAGCAGTGAACGGGAGGGGGGCACAGATACGCAGTATTTT.

V gene TRBV7-9 combines with J gene TRBJ2-5, with 11 bases lining up with TRBD2. CDR1 is SEHNR and CDR2 is FQNEAQ in the germline V gene (reference sequence). The CDR3 runs to 18 residues. V lost 5 bases, J lost 2 bases, and 13 bases stayed unmatched. CDR3 sequence: CASSAVFLRTSGQETQYF. CDR3 in DNA: TGTGCCAGCAGCGCCGTCTTCCTTCGGACTAGCGGGCAAGAGACCCAGTACTTC.

This chain links TRBV7-9 with TRBJ2-7; TRBD2 matches at 9 bases. Germline CDR1 is SEHNR and CDR2 is FQNEAQ (reference sequence). V gave up 5 bases and J gave up 0 bases; unmatched junction bases: 5. This CDR3 has 15 residues. Here the CDR3 DNA reads TGTGCCAGCAGCACTCTAGCGGGGCGCTCCTACGAGCAGTACTTC. Residues: CASSTLAGRSYEQYF.

This clone is large (0.1 to 1%) within its sample. The J gene is TRBJ1-1, the V gene TRBV27, with D perhaps TRBD1 (5 bases). Germline V gives CDR1 MNHEY, CDR2 SMNVEV (reference sequence). CDR3 size: 13 residues. The V gene lost 2 bases and the J gene lost 1 base, with 5 bases spanning the gap. CDR3 sequence: CASSLQGNTEAFF. In DNA, the CDR3 is TGTGCCAGCAGTTTACAGGGGAACACTGAAGCTTTCTTT.

This chain uses TRBV7-8 with TRBJ2-1; D uncertain. CDR1 and CDR2 from the germline V gene are SGHVS and FQNEAQ. V was trimmed by 1 base and J by 3 bases, leaving 4 bases between them. CDR3 length equals 13 residues. The CDR3 nucleotides are TGTGCCAGCAGCTTAGTCCGCTACAATGAGCAGTTCTTC. Amino acids: CASSLVRYNEQFF.

Details on this clone: The identical CDR3 is also encoded by other nucleotide sequences in the sample. The genes are TRBV4-3 and TRBJ1-5; D possibly corresponds to TRBD1 (5 bases). Germline V lookup: CDR1 LGHNA, CDR2 YSLEER. The CDR3 is made up of 14 amino acids. Trimming took off 4 bases at V and 7 bases at J, with 14 bases between the two ends. CDR3 in DNA: TGCGCCAGCAGCCTCGGGACGGGTCCCCAGCCCCAGCATTTT. Protein sequence: CASSLGTGPQPQHF.